What follows are 22 T cell receptor beta chains derived from one specimen sequenced in a study of cytomegalovirus exposure and HLA in healthy donors (dated by TCRdb to 2016 to 2017). Libraries were constructed by the immunoSEQ multiplex PCR assay. Imported from immuneACCESS, the table was reduced by TCRdb to in-frame sequences with V and J called. These copies leave out some clones; in studies compared against another copy, an unresolved V gene accounts for under half, and the cause of the remainder is not known. The sample contains about 340,000 clones, around 86% of them found a single time. The ten most abundant clones make up 0.7% to 0.85% of the sample. The sequenced material came from PBMCs. These TCRs come from a woman between 18 and 30 years old in good health and CMV-seronegative.

This chain connects TRBV4-1 to TRBJ2-1; D is uncertain. Germline V lookup: CDR1 MGHRA, CDR2 YSYEKL. V gave up 4 bases and J gave up 10 bases, with 17 bases separating them. The CDR3 has 14 residues. CDR3 bases: TGCGCCAGCAGCCGGAATCTCCGGAGCTGGGAGCAGTTCTTC. It codes for CASSRNLRSWEQFF.

This chain joins TRBV5-6 and TRBJ1-4; D is perhaps TRBD1 (5 bases). The V gene lost 0 bases and the J gene lost 7 bases, with 10 bases spanning the gap. CDR1 SGHDT and CDR2 YYEEEE come from the germline V gene. The CDR3 length is 14 residues. The CDR3: CASSLAFGGEKLFF. DNA of the CDR3: TGTGCCAGCAGCTTGGCTTTCGGGGGTGAAAAACTGTTTTTT. Combining the CDR3 with reference TRBV5-6 and TRBJ1-4 gives the whole variable domain DAGVTQSPTHLIKTRGQQVTLRCSPKSGHDTVSWYQQALGQGPQFIFQYYEEEERQRGNFPDRFSGHQFPNYSSELNVNALLLGDSALYLCASSLAFGGEKLFFGSGTQLSVL.

CDR3 loop: CSVGLGTPKETQYF. The CDR3 DNA follows: TGCAGCGTTGGCTTAGGGACACCGAAAGAGACCCAGTACTTC. The chain has TRBV29-1 and TRBJ2-5, with TRBD1 as a possible D gene (6 bases). The CDR3 spans 14 residues. Germline V gene data show CDR1 as SQVTM and CDR2 as ANQGSEA. V lost 4 bases to trimming and J lost 3 bases, with 15 bases between them.

V gene TRBV27 combines with J gene TRBJ2-5; D is possibly TRBD2 (7 bases). This CDR3 has 15 residues. Germline V gene lookup returns CDR1 MNHEY and CDR2 SMNVEV (reference sequence). V lost 3 bases to trimming and J lost 5 bases, with 16 bases between them. The CDR3 DNA reads as TGTGCCAGCAGTTTTTCGAGGGGGGGTGAGGAGACCCAGTACTTC. Its translation: CASSFSRGGEETQYF.

CDR3 coding DNA: TGTGCCAGCAGCTTTCAGACAGGGGTTTTCTATGGCTACACCTTC. This gives the protein CASSFQTGVFYGYTF. The J gene is TRBJ1-2, the V gene TRBV28, with 8 bases matching TRBD1. The V and J ends lost 6 bases and 4 bases, in that order; junction bases with no gene match: 10. Germline CDR1 reads MDHEN; CDR2 reads SYDVKM. The CDR3 runs 15 residues.

The V and J genes are TRBV10-1 and TRBJ2-6; 7 nucleotides line up with TRBD1. Germline assignment: CDR1 WNHNN and CDR2 SYGVQD (reference sequence). The CDR3 sequence is 16 residues long. Trimming removed 6 bases from V and 0 bases from J; junction bases left unmatched: 5. The CDR3 nucleotides are TGCGCCAGCAGACCCGGGACAGTCTCTGGGGCCAACGTCCTGACTTTC. It codes for CASRPGTVSGANVLTF.

The J gene is TRBJ2-2, the V gene TRBV10-3; D is ambiguous. There are 12 residues in the CDR3. Germline loops: CDR1 ENHRY, CDR2 SYGVKD. V was pared by 9 bases and J by 8 bases, with 13 bases between. The CDR3 DNA follows: TGTGCCATGGGCCGTATGTGGGGGGAGCTGTTTTTT. Translated, it gives CAMGRMWGELFF.

The chain is built from TRBV7-9 and TRBJ1-4; D is perhaps TRBD1 (5 bases). V lost 6 bases and J 7 bases, leaving 9 bases between the germline ends. The CDR3 spans 12 residues. The germline V gene encodes CDR1 SEHNR and CDR2 FQNEAQ (reference sequence). The CDR3 region is CASRGGAEKLFF. The DNA of the CDR3 is TGTGCCAGCAGGGGGGGTGCTGAAAAACTGTTTTTT.

The V and J genes are TRBV4-1 and TRBJ2-5; 11 nucleotides line up with TRBD1. CDR1 and CDR2 from the germline V gene are MGHRA and YSYEKL. The CDR3 has 16 residues. V shed 3 bases and J 5 bases; nucleotides not matched to a gene: 8. CDR3 coding DNA: TGCGCCAGCAGCCAGCAGGGGACAGGGGGGGTGGAGACCCAGTACTTC. This encodes CASSQQGTGGVETQYF.

The chain recombines TRBV11-2 with TRBJ2-2; TRBD1 matches at 9 bases. The trim removed 5 bases at V and 2 bases at J, leaving 3 bases unmatched. This CDR3 contains 15 residues. Germline V lookup: CDR1 SGHAT, CDR2 FQNNGV. This CDR3 reads CASSRDRANTGELFF. The CDR3 region has the DNA TGTGCCAGCAGCCGGGACAGGGCAAACACCGGGGAGCTGTTTTTT.

J is TRBJ1-2 and V is TRBV27; D not resolved. V dropped 6 bases and J dropped 1 base, with 15 bases sitting between them. Germline lookup yields CDR1 MNHEY and CDR2 SMNVEV (reference sequence). The CDR3 is 15 residues long. CDR3 region: CASSPRPNYNYGYTF. The CDR3 DNA reads TGTGCCAGCAGCCCCAGACCAAACTATAACTATGGCTACACCTTC.

This clone was seen repeatedly, ten times or more. The chain has TRBV27 and TRBJ2-2, with TRBD2 matching over 9 bases. Trimming at V came to 7 bases and at J to 7 bases, leaving 13 bases not matched to a gene. This CDR3 region has 16 residues. Germline values: CDR1 MNHEY, CDR2 SMNVEV (reference sequence). The CDR3: CASTPLGREGVGELFF. The CDR3 bases are TGTGCCAGCACCCCCCTGGGGCGGGAGGGGGTCGGGGAGCTGTTTTTT.

The table lists this clone with a few counts. The V gene is TRBV7-9, the J gene TRBJ2-2; 7 bases are a match to TRBD1. In germline, CDR1 is SEHNR, CDR2 FQNEAQ (reference sequence). This CDR3 contains 13 residues. The J segment lost 6 bases and the V segment lost 8 bases, leaving 6 bases of the junction unmatched. CDR3 DNA sequence: TGTGCCAGCCGGATAGGGGGCCCCGGGGAGCTGTTTTTT. It translates to CASRIGGPGELFF.

The rearrangement uses TRBV27 and TRBJ2-7, with TRBD2 matching 8 bases. Per germline, CDR1 MNHEY and CDR2 SMNVEV (reference sequence). The CDR3 has 15 residues. J lost 4 bases, V lost 3 bases, and 8 bases had no gene match. The CDR3 sequence: CASSFGSGIGYEQYF. CDR3 nucleotides: TGTGCCAGCAGTTTTGGTAGCGGGATTGGGTACGAGCAGTACTTC.

This chain joins TRBV29-1 and TRBJ1-3; maybe TRBD1 (5 bases). The CDR3 loop spans 20 amino acids. Germline values: CDR1 SQVTM, CDR2 ANQGSEA. The V gene lost 4 bases and the J gene lost 0 bases, with 28 bases spanning the gap. DNA of the CDR3: TGCAGCGTTGGGGGAGGGCCTCCCTCCGCAGGGCCTCTCTCTGGAAACACCATATATTTT. Amino acids: CSVGGGPPSAGPLSGNTIYF.

The rearrangement uses TRBV28 and TRBJ1-2; weak D call: TRBD1 (5 bases). The CDR3 length is 16 residues. V lost 3 bases to trimming and J lost 0 bases, with 14 bases between them. In germline, CDR1 is MDHEN, CDR2 SYDVKM. CDR3 loop: CASSLGGAGANYGYTF. The CDR3, as DNA: TGTGCCAGCAGTTTGGGAGGGGCGGGAGCTAACTATGGCTACACCTTC.

The CDR3 DNA sequence: TGTGCCAGTAGTCCACAGGGGGCAGAACGTCAGCCCCAGCATTTT. It translates to CASSPQGAERQPQHF. The rearrangement uses TRBV19 and TRBJ1-5; the match to TRBD1 covers 9 bases. The V gene end was trimmed by 5 bases and the J gene end by 6 bases; junction bases not matched to a gene: 8. This CDR3 is built from 15 residues. Per the germline V gene, CDR1 is LNHDA and CDR2 is SQIVND (reference sequence).

The chain combines TRBV18 with TRBJ2-1; TRBD1 matches at 10 bases. Germline CDR1 and CDR2: KGHSH and LQKENI. The CDR3 runs to 15 residues. Losses at the gene ends were 0 bases for V and 8 bases for J; bases not matched to a gene: 4. For the CDR3, the DNA is TGTGCCAGCTCACCACCGGGACAGGGGATGGATGAGCAGTTCTTC. It yields the protein CASSPPGQGMDEQFF.

The J gene is TRBJ2-7, the V gene TRBV10-3; 10 nucleotides match TRBD2. The CDR3 contains 15 residues. V lost 4 bases to trimming and J lost 2 bases; unmatched junction nucleotides: 5. Germline-derived CDR1 and CDR2 are ENHRY and SYGVKD. CDR3 sequence: CAISGTSGVTYEQYF. The CDR3 DNA follows: TGTGCCATCAGTGGTACTAGCGGGGTAACCTACGAGCAGTACTTC.

This sequence joins TRBV6-5 and TRBJ2-1, with a possible D match to TRBD1 (6 bases). Germline CDR1 is MNHEY and CDR2 is SVGAGI. The CDR3 runs 13 residues. V was clipped by 6 bases and J by 8 bases, with 14 bases between them. The CDR3 sequence is CASSLSGHYEQFF. Written as DNA, the CDR3 is TGTGCCAGCAGCCTTTCGGGACACTATGAGCAGTTCTTC.

The V and J genes are TRBV11-2 and TRBJ2-7, with 9 bases aligning to TRBD2. The CDR3 contains 14 residues. CDR1 SGHAT and CDR2 FQNNGV come from the germline V gene. Trimming cost V 8 bases and J 5 bases; bases outside gene matches: 10. The CDR3 region is CASRAASGIHEQYF. In DNA, the CDR3 is TGTGCCAGCCGCGCGGCTAGCGGGATCCACGAGCAGTACTTC.

The table lists this clone with a count of one. The chain joins TRBV29-1 to TRBJ1-2; the D gene is possibly TRBD1 (5 bases). Trimming cost V 2 bases and J 4 bases, with 23 bases left between them. The germline gives CDR1 SQVTM, CDR2 ANQGSEA. The CDR3 totals 17 residues. This chain's CDR3 is CSVESIMNWRDFYGYTF. The DNA for the CDR3 is TGCAGCGTTGAATCCATTATGAACTGGAGGGACTTCTATGGCTACACCTTC. Complete variable domain (other parts from reference TRBV29-1 and TRBJ1-2): SAVISQKPSRDICQRGTSLTIQCQVDSQVTMMFWYRQQPGQSLTLIATANQGSEATYESGFVIDKFPISRPNLTFSTLTVSNMSPEDSSIYLCSVESIMNWRDFYGYTFGSGTRLTVV.